This T cell receptor (beta chain) was sequenced during a study of regulatory T cells in long-lasting Graves disease. General study results and limits: Patients with persistent disease shared 2,741 public clonotypes, outpacing the approximately 920 shared by new patients.

Stated time point: newly diagnosed GD, antithyroid drugs for less than 3 months. Researchers made the TCR library from RNA that was extracted from PBMCs. Peripheral blood, about 9 milliliters of it, was drawn into EDTA tubes. CDR3 length: 14 amino acids. The V and J ends lost 2 bases and 4 bases respectively, with 6 bases between them. Germline V gene sequence: CDR1 SEHNR, CDR2 FQNEAQ (reference sequence). About this clonotype: The antigen is undetermined.

Through Arm-PCR of CDR3 regions and iRepertoire HTBI primers, TCR beta libraries were built. TCRdb fed the multiplex PCR reads into MiXCR, producing one record per CDR3 protein. Of 450,000 to 650,000 distinct CDR3 sequences in the sample, roughly a sixth were seen once. These records were also assigned to another study, of T cells in Graves' hyperthyroidism and ophthalmopathy.

This material consisted of peripheral blood mononuclear cells (PBMCs), taken at new diagnosis, from a patient treated with antithyroid drugs. The TCR was taken from a woman aged 35 to 60 with Graves disease. This chain connects TRBV7-9 to TRBJ1-6; TRBD1 is a possible D gene (6 bases). Here the CDR3 DNA reads TGTGCCAGCAGCTTACAGGGGTATAATTCACCCCTCCACTTT. Amino acids: CASSLQGYNSPLHF. Supplemented by reference TRBV7-9 and TRBJ1-6, the full variable domain reads DTGVSQNPRHKITKRGQNVTFRCDPISEHNRLYWYRQTLGQGPEFLTYFQNEAQLEKSRLLSDRFSAERPKGSFSTLEIQRTEQGDSAMYLCASSLQGYNSPLHFGNGTRLTVT.